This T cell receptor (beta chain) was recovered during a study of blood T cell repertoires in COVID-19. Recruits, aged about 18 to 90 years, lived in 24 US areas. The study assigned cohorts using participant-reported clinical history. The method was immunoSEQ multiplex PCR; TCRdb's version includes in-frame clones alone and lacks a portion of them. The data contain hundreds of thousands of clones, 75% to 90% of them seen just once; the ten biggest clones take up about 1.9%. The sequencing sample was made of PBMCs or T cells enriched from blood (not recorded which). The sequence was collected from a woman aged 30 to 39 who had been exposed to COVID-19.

Here the CDR3 reads CASTTSGSLPTDTQYF. In nucleotides, the CDR3 is TGTGCCAGTACCACGAGCGGGAGTCTTCCCACAGATACGCAGTATTTT. The V gene is TRBV19, the J gene TRBJ2-3; 8 bases map to TRBD2. Germline V gives CDR1 LNHDA, CDR2 SQIVND (reference sequence). The J segment lost 2 bases and the V segment lost 7 bases, leaving 11 bases of the junction unmatched. This CDR3 has 16 amino acids.